This TCR beta chain was profiled in a study of T-cell memory formation after mild COVID-19. Study conclusions and caveats: Balance between CD4 and CD8 was seen in clones contracting day 15 to 85, and a CD4+ lean was seen in later expanders. Confirmation was lacking for SARS-CoV-2 specificity of second-wave clones that peaked on day 37. Contracting CD4+ clones sat mainly in CM and EM; CD8+ in EMRA.

V trimming: 4 bases; J trimming: 3 bases; junction bases outside the gene matches: 5. The CDR3 runs to 16 residues. In germline, CDR1 is KGHDR, CDR2 SFDVKD. This clonotype was picked up a small number of times. The antigen remains undetermined. UMIs and sample barcodes were carried by the TCR alpha and TCR beta cDNA libraries that 5'RACE produced using constant-segment primers. TCRdb ran MiXCR on the 5' RACE reads and lists one entry per CDR3 protein. This sample has approximately 150,000 distinct CDR3 sequences, with approximately 21% found just once. The TCR originated in an adult woman who had mild COVID-19 (a few samples of this study predate the infection). Cell type and time point are not known. This chain joins TRBV24-1 and TRBJ2-3, with 11 bases lining up with TRBD2. The sequenced sample was PBMCs or a T cell subset sorted from them (not recorded which). CDR3 region: CATSDRLAGTTDTQYF. Written as DNA, the CDR3 is TGTGCCACCAGTGACCGACTAGCGGGAACTACAGATACGCAGTATTTT.